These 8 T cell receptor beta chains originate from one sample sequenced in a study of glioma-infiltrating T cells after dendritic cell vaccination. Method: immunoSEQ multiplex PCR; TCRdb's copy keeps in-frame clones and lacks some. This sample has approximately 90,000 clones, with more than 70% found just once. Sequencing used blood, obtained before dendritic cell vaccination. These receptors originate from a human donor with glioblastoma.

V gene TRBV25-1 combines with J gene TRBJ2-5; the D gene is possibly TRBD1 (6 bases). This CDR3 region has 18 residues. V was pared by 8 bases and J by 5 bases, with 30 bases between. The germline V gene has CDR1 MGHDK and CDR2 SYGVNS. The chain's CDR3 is CASANIEDRSPREETQYF. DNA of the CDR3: TGTGCCAGCGCGAATATAGAAGACAGGAGTCCTAGGGAGGAGACCCAGTACTTC.

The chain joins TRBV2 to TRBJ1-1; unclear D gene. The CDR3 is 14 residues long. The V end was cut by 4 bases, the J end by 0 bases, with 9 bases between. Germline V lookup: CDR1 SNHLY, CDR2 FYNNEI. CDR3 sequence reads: CASSVNTLNTEAFF. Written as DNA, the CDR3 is TGTGCCAGCAGTGTCAACACCTTGAACACTGAAGCTTTCTTT. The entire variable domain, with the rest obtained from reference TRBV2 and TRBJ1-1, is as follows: EPEVTQTPSHQVTQMGQEVILRCVPISNHLYFYWYRQILGQKVEFLVSFYNNEISEKSEIFDDQFSVERPDGSNFTLKIRSTKLEDSAMYFCASSVNTLNTEAFFGQGTRLTVV.

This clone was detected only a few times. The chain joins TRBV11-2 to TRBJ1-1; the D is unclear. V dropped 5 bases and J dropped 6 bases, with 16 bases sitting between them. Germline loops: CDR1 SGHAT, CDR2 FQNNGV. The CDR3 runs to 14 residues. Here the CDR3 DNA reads TGTGCCAGCAGCCCCTGGAGGAGTGGCGCTGAAGCTTTCTTT. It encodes CASSPWRSGAEAFF.

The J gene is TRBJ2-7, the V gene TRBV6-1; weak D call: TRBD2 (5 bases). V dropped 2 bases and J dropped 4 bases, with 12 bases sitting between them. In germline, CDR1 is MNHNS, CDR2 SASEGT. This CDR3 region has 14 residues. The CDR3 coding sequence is TGTGCCAGCAGTGAAAACCAGCGGAGGTACGAGCAGTACTTC. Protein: CASSENQRRYEQYF.

The CDR3 nucleotides read TGTGCCAGCTCACCCCAGGGACACGACTCCTACGAGCAGTACTTC. Translating it yields CASSPQGHDSYEQYF. This chain joins TRBV18 and TRBJ2-7, with TRBD1 as a possible D gene (6 bases). This CDR3 has 15 residues. The V end lost 3 bases, the J end lost 0 bases, and 12 bases lay between the germline ends. In germline, CDR1 is KGHSH, CDR2 LQKENI. Complete variable domain (other parts from reference TRBV18 and TRBJ2-7): NAGVMQNPRHLVRRRGQEARLRCSPMKGHSHVYWYRQLPEEGLKFMVYLQKENIIDESGMPKERFSAEFPKEGPSILRIQQVVRGDSAAYFCASSPQGHDSYEQYFGPGTRLTVT.

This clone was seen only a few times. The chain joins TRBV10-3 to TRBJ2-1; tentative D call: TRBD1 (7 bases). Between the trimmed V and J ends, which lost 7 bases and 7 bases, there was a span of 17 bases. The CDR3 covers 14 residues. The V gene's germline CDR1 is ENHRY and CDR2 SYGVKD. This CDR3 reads CAINGGTAANEQFF. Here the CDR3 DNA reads TGTGCCATCAATGGCGGGACAGCGGCGAATGAGCAGTTCTTC.

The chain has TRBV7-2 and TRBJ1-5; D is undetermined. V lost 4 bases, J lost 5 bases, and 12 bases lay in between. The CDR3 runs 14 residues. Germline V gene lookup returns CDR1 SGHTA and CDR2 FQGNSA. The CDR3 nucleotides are TGTGCCAGCAGCTCCCCTGGAGCCCATCAGCCCCAGCATTTT. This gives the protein CASSSPGAHQPQHF.

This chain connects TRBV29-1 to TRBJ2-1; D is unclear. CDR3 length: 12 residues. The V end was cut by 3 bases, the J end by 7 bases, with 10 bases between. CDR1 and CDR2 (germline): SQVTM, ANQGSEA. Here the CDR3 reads CSVDAFRNEQFF. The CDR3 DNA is TGCAGCGTTGATGCGTTCCGGAATGAGCAGTTCTTC.